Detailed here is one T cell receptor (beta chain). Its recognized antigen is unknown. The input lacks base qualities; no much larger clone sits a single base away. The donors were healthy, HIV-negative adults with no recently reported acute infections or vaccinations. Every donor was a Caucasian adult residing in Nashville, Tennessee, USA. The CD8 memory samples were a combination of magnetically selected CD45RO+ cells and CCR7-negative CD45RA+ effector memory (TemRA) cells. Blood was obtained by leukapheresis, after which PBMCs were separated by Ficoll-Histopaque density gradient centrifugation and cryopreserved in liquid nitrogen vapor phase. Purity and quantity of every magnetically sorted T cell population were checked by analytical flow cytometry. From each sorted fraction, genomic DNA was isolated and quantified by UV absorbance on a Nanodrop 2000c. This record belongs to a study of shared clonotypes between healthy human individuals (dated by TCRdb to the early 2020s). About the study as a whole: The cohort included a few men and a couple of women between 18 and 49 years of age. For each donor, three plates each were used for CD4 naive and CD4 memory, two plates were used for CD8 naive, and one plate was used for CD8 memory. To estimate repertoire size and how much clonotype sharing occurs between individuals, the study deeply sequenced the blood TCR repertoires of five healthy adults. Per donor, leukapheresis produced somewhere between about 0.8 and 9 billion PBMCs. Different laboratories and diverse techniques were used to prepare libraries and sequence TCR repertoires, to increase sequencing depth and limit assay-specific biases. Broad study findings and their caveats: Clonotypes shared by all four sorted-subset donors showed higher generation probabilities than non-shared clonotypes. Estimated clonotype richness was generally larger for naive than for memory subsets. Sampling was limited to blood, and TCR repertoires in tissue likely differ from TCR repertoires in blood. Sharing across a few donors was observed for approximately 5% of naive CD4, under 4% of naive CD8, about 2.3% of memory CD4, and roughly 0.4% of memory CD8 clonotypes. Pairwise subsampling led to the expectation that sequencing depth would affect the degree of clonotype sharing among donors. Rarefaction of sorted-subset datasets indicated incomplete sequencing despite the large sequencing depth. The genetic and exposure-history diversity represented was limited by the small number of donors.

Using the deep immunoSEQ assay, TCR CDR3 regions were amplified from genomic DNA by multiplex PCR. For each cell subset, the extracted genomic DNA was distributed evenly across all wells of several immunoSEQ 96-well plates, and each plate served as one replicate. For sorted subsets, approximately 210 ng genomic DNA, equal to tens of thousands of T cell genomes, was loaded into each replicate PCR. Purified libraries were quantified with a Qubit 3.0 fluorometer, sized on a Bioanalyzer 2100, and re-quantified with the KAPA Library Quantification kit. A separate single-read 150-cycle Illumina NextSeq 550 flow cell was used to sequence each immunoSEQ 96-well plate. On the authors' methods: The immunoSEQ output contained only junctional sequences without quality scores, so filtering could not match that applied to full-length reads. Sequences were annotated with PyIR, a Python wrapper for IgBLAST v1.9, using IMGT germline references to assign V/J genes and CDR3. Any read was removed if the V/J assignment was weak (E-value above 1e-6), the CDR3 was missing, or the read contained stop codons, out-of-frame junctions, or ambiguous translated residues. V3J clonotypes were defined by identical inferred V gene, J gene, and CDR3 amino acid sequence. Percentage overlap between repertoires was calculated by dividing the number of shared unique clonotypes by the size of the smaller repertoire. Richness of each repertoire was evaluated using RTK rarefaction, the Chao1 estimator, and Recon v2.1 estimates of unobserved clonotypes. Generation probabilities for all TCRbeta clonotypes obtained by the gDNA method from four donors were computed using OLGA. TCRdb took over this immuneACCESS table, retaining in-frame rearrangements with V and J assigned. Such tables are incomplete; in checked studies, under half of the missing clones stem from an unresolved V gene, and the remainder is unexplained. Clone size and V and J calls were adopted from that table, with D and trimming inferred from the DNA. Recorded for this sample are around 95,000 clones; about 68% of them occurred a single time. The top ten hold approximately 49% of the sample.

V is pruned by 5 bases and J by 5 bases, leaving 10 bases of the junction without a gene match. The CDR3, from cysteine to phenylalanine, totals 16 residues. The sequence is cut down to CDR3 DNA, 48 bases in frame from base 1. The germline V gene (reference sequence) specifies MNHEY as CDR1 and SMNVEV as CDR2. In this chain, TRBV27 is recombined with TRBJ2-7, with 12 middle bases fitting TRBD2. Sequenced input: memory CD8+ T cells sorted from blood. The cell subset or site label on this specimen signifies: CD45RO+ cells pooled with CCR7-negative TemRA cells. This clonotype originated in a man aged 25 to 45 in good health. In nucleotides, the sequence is TGTGCCAGCAGTCAAGGACTAGCGGGATTTCTGAACGAGCAGTACTTC. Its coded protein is CASSQGLAGFLNEQYF.